The present TCR beta chain was sequenced within a study of T cells in Graves' hyperthyroidism and ophthalmopathy. TCR beta CDR3 regions were amplified from RNA. First-round RT-PCR of the TCR CDR3 relied on the HTBI primer set. A single record per CDR3 protein comes from TCRdb applying MiXCR to the multiplex PCR reads. The repertoire has nearly 600,000 distinct CDR3 sequences, about 15% of them found once; the top ten carry around 5.4%. The CDR3 contains 14 residues. Per germline, CDR1 MDHEN and CDR2 SYDVKM. The germline V and J ends were trimmed by 4 bases and 4 bases, with 14 bases remaining between them. In its sample, this clonotype was seen many times. Lactation, pregnancy, other autoimmune disease or uncontrolled infection led to exclusion of patients.

The source is a woman in her thirties with Graves' hyperthyroidism that later progressed to Graves' ophthalmopathy. This rearrangement joins TRBV28 to TRBJ2-7, with D tentatively TRBD1 (5 bases). Sequenced material: blood. The CDR3 bases are TGTGCCAGCAGTTCTAGGGGCGACGGATACGAGCAGTACTTC. This sequence encodes CASSSRGDGYEQYF.